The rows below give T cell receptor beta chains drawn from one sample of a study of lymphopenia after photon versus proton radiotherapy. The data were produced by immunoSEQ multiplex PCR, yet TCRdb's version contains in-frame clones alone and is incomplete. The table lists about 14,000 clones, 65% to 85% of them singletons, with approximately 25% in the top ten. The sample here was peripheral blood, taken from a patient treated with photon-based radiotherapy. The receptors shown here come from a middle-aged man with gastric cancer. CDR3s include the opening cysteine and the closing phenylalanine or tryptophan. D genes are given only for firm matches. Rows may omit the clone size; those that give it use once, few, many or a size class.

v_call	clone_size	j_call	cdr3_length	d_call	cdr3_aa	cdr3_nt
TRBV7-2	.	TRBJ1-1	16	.	CASSSRGARVRTEAFF	TGTGCCAGCAGCTCACGGGGGGCGAGGGTAAGAACTGAAGCTTTCTTT
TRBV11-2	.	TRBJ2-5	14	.	CASTLRGAGETQYF	TGTGCCAGCACCCTTCGGGGGGCCGGGGAGACCCAGTACTTC
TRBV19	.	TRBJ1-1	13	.	CASSMGGGSDSFF	TGTGCCAGTAGTATGGGGGGGGGATCCGATTCTTTCTTT
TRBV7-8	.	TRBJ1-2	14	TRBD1	CASSLGQGNYGYTF	TGTGCCAGCAGCTTAGGACAGGGGAACTATGGCTACACCTTC
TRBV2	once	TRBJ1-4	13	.	CASTKVSNEKLFF	TGTGCCAGCACCAAGGTGTCTAATGAAAAACTGTTTTTT
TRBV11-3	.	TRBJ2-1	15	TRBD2	CASSLGGGSYNEQFF	TGTGCCAGCAGCCTTGGGGGGGGTTCCTACAATGAGCAGTTCTTC
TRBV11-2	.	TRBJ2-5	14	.	CASSLVVGQETQYF	TGTGCCAGCAGCTTAGTGGTCGGTCAAGAGACCCAGTACTTC
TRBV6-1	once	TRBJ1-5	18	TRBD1	CASSVPPETGNSNQPQHF	TGTGCCAGCAGTGTACCACCCGAGACAGGGAATAGCAATCAGCCCCAGCATTTT
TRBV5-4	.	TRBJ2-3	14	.	CASNLAGATDTQYF	TGTGCCAGCAACCTTGCGGGGGCCACAGATACGCAGTATTTT
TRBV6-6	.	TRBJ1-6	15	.	CASSPSDKGVSPLHF	TGTGCCAGCAGTCCGAGCGACAAAGGGGTTTCACCCCTCCACTTT
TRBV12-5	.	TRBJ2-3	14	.	CASGPPPGADTQYF	TGTGCTAGTGGTCCCCCCCCAGGCGCAGATACGCAGTATTTT
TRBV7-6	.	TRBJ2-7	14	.	CASSLAPGSYEQYF	TGTGCCAGCAGCTTAGCACCAGGATCCTACGAGCAGTACTTC
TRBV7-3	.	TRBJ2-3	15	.	CASSRQPFSTDTQYF	TGTGCCAGCAGTCGGCAGCCGTTTAGCACAGATACGCAGTATTTT
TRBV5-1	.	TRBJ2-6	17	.	CASIKGEWPPGANVLTF	TGCGCCAGCATCAAAGGGGAGTGGCCCCCTGGGGCCAACGTCCTGACTTTC
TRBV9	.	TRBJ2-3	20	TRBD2	CASSPSTSGLSGSFTDTQYF	TGTGCCAGCAGCCCCTCGACTAGCGGGCTCTCCGGGTCCTTCACAGATACGCAGTATTTT
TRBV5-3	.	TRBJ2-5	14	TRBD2	CARSSTSDQETQYF	TGTGCCAGAAGCTCCACTAGCGACCAAGAGACCCAGTACTTC
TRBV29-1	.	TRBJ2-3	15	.	CSVGGHRDSTDTQYF	TGCAGCGTTGGCGGACACAGAGACAGCACAGATACGCAGTATTTT
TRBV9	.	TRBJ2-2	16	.	CASSAKDSNEFGELFF	TGTGCCAGCAGCGCCAAGGACTCAAATGAGTTCGGGGAGCTGTTTTTT
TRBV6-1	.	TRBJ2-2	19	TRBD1	CASSVLVDRGRGDAGELFF	TGTGCCAGCAGTGTTCTAGTGGACAGGGGGCGCGGTGATGCCGGGGAGCTGTTTTTT
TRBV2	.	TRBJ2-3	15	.	CASSESPVGLAGQYF	TGTGCCAGCAGTGAATCCCCGGTAGGGCTAGCCGGGCAGTATTTT
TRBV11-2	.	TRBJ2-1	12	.	CASSDFGVEQFF	TGTGCCAGCAGCGACTTTGGAGTTGAGCAGTTCTTC
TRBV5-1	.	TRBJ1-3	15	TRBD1	CASRLIGQGENTIYF	TGCGCCAGCAGGCTGATCGGACAGGGCGAAAACACCATATATTTT
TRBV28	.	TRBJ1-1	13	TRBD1	CASSFGTGLEAFF	TGTGCCAGCAGTTTCGGGACAGGCCTAGAAGCTTTCTTT
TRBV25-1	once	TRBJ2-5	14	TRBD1	CASGDRGGKETQYF	TGTGCCAGCGGGGACAGGGGAGGGAAGGAGACCCAGTACTTC
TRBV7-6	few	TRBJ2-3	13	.	CASSRGATDTQYF	TGTGCCAGCAGCCGAGGGGCCACAGATACGCAGTATTTT
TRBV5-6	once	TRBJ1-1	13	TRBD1	CASSLRQGAEAFF	TGTGCCAGCAGCTTGCGGCAGGGGGCTGAAGCTTTCTTT
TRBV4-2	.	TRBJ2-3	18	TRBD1	CASSHPGQGTISTDTQYF	TGTGCCAGCAGCCACCCGGGACAGGGGACAATCAGCACAGATACGCAGTATTTT
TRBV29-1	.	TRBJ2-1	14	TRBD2	CSVDSGGVIGEQFF	TGCAGCGTTGATAGCGGGGGGGTCATCGGTGAGCAGTTCTTC
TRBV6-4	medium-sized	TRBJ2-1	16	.	CASSDGGGHNYNEQFF	TGTGCCAGCAGTGACGGTGGGGGACATAATTACAATGAGCAGTTCTTC
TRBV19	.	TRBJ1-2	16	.	CASSTRQATLNYGYTF	TGTGCCAGTAGTACTAGACAGGCGACCCTAAACTATGGCTACACCTTC
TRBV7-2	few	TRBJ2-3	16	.	CASSSHLATVTDTQYF	TGTGCCAGCAGCTCCCACCTAGCTACTGTCACAGATACGCAGTATTTT
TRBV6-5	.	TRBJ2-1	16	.	CASSFSGGSPNNEQFF	TGTGCCAGCAGTTTTTCGGGTGGTTCCCCCAACAATGAGCAGTTCTTC
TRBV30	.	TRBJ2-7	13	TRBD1	CAWSDRGQGEQYF	TGTGCCTGGAGCGACAGGGGGCAGGGGGAGCAGTACTTC
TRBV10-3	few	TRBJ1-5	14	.	CAISDRQAYQPQHF	TGTGCCATCAGTGACCGACAGGCCTATCAGCCCCAGCATTTT
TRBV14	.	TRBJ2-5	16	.	CASSQELGGLGETQYF	TGTGCCAGCAGCCAAGAATTAGGTGGCCTAGGAGAGACCCAGTACTTC
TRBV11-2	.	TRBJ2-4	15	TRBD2	CASSQGRGGKNIQYF	TGTGCCAGCAGCCAAGGTCGGGGAGGGAAAAACATTCAGTACTTC
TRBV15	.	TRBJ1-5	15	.	CATSLSTVSNQPQHF	TGTGCCACCAGCCTTTCGACAGTTAGCAATCAGCCCCAGCATTTT
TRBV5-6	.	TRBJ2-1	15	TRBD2	CASSLMTSGANEQFF	TGTGCCAGCAGCTTGATGACTAGCGGGGCCAATGAGCAGTTCTTC
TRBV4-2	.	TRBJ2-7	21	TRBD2	CASSQEIQARGSVSGGYEQYF	TGTGCCAGCAGCCAAGAAATTCAGGCCAGGGGTTCTGTGAGCGGGGGGTACGAGCAGTACTTC
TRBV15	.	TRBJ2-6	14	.	CATSLPTGANVLTF	TGTGCCACCTCCCTGCCGACTGGGGCCAACGTCCTGACTTTC
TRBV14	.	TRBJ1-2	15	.	CASSHSGPTNYGYTF	TGTGCCAGCAGCCATTCGGGGCCGACTAACTATGGCTACACCTTC
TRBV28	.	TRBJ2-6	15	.	CASSTGNSGANVLTF	TGTGCCAGCAGTACCGGTAACTCTGGGGCCAACGTCCTGACTTTC
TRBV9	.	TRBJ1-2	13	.	CASSVGINYGYTF	TGTGCCAGCAGCGTAGGGATAAACTATGGCTACACCTTC
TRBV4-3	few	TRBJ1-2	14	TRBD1	CASSQGRGQAGYTF	TGCGCCAGCAGCCAAGGACGCGGACAGGCTGGCTACACCTTC
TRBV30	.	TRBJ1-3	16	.	CAWTHATGRSGNTIYF	TGTGCCTGGACCCATGCCACAGGACGCTCTGGAAACACCATATATTTT
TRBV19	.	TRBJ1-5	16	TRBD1	CASSLKQGFGVQPQHF	TGTGCCAGTAGCCTAAAACAGGGGTTTGGGGTTCAGCCCCAGCATTTT
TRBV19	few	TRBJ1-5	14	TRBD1	CASRSDRELQPQHF	TGTGCCAGTAGATCGGACAGGGAACTTCAGCCCCAGCATTTT
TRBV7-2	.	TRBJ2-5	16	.	CASSLGAGRIQRAQYF	TGTGCCAGCAGCTTAGGGGCAGGGCGGATTCAACGGGCCCAGTACTTC
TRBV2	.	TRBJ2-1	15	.	CASKFRGLSYNEQFF	TGTGCCAGCAAGTTCCGGGGGCTTTCGTACAATGAGCAGTTCTTC
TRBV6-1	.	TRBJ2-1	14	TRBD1	CASTRDSLYNEQFF	TGTGCCAGCACTAGGGACAGCCTCTACAATGAGCAGTTCTTC
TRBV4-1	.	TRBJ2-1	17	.	CASSQVTAGLSYNEQFF	TGCGCCAGCAGCCAAGTGACCGCGGGGCTCTCCTACAATGAGCAGTTCTTC
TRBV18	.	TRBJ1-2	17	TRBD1	CASSPISGTGKNYGYTF	TGTGCCAGCTCACCGATATCCGGGACAGGGAAAAACTATGGCTACACCTTC